The 9 T cell receptor beta chains in this list originate from one sample, sequenced in a study of T cell responses to AZD1222 COVID-19 vaccine. Method: immunoSEQ multiplex PCR; TCRdb's copy keeps in-frame clones and lacks some. The table has about 82,000 clones, about 93% seen once. The sequencing here drew on peripheral blood, taken 28 days after the second AZD1222 dose. The source of these receptors is an adult who received the AZD1222 COVID-19 vaccine.

The rearrangement uses TRBV30 and TRBJ1-6; D is undetermined. Germline CDR1 reads GTSNPN; CDR2 reads SVGIG (reference sequence). Trimming stripped 0 bases from V and 8 bases from J, with 8 bases between. The CDR3 has 13 residues. The CDR3 DNA reads as TGTGCCTGGAGTGTAAAGCGGGATTCACCCCTCCACTTT. This gives the protein CAWSVKRDSPLHF.

V and J are TRBV2 and TRBJ2-5; 11 nucleotides agree with TRBD2. V was pared by 8 bases and J by 5 bases, with 10 bases of the junction left unmatched. The CDR3 loop spans 15 amino acids. CDR1 SNHLY and CDR2 FYNNEI come from the germline V gene. CDR3 coding DNA: TGTGCCAGCGGGTATAGCGGGGGGGCCGAGGAGACCCAGTACTTC. Its protein is CASGYSGGAEETQYF.

The V call is TRBV6-1, the J call TRBJ1-5; 7 bases are shared with TRBD1. The germline CDR1 and CDR2 sequences are MNHNS and SASEGT. V gave up 1 base and J gave up 0 bases; unmatched junction bases: 3. The CDR3 sequence is 16 residues long. The CDR3 region is CASSEGQGVSNQPQHF. The CDR3 bases are TGTGCCAGCAGTGAAGGACAGGGAGTTAGCAATCAGCCCCAGCATTTT.

J is TRBJ1-1 and V is TRBV6-5; 7 bases fit TRBD1. Germline CDR1 is MNHEY and CDR2 is SVGAGI. The V gene end was trimmed by 0 bases and the J gene end by 3 bases; junction bases not matched to a gene: 7. This CDR3 comprises 16 residues. The CDR3 bases are TGTGCCAGCAGTTACTCGGAGCTCCAGGGGGACACTGAAGCTTTCTTT. Amino acid sequence: CASSYSELQGDTEAFF.

CDR3 DNA sequence: TGTTTCCACTATGGCTACACCTTC. Translating gives CFHYGYTF. The chain combines TRBV11-2 with TRBJ1-2, with D uncertain. The CDR3 runs to 8 residues. Germline CDR1 reads SGHAT; CDR2 reads FQNNGV.

This clone appeared once. The chain uses TRBV3-1 (or the pseudogene TRBV3-2) and TRBJ2-1, with 10 bases matching TRBD2. The ends lost 0 bases at V and 3 bases at J; junction bases unmatched: 8. This CDR3 spans 18 amino acids. Looked up from germline, CDR1 is LGHDT and CDR2 is YNNKEL (reference sequence). The DNA of the CDR3 is TGTGCCAGCAGCCAAGATAGGGCTAGCGGGGGACTCTACAATGAGCAGTTCTTC. This sequence encodes CASSQDRASGGLYNEQFF.

The chain is built from TRBV30 and TRBJ1-6; possibly TRBD1 for D (5 bases). This CDR3 contains 19 residues. With 3 bases removed from V and 1 base from J, the gap between germline ends came to 22 bases. Germline-derived CDR1 and CDR2 are GTSNPN and SVGIG (reference sequence). The CDR3 nucleotides are TGTGCCTGGAGAACCGGTCAGGGTGTACGAATTTCCTATAATTCACCCCTCCACTTT. It translates to CAWRTGQGVRISYNSPLHF.

The V gene is TRBV11-3, the J gene TRBJ1-2; 7 bases agree with TRBD1. The CDR3 loop spans 14 amino acids. CDR1 is SGHNT and CDR2 is YENEEA in the germline V gene. The V segment lost 1 base and the J segment 8 bases; nucleotides outside the gene matches: 7. The CDR3: CASSLGDSTGGYTF. The CDR3 DNA reads TGTGCCAGCAGCTTAGGGGACAGTACTGGAGGCTACACCTTC. Complete variable domain (other parts from reference TRBV11-3 and TRBJ1-2): EAGVVQSPRYKIIEKKQPVAFWCNPISGHNTLYWYLQNLGQGPELLIRYENEEAVDDSQLPKDRFSAERLKGVDSTLKIQPAELGDSAVYLCASSLGDSTGGYTFGSGTRLTVV.

J is TRBJ2-7 and V is TRBV4-1; D is unresolved. CDR1 is MGHRA and CDR2 is YSYEKL in the germline V gene. V was cut by 0 bases and J by 3 bases, with 12 bases left in between. The CDR3 contains 15 residues. Here the CDR3 DNA reads TGCGCCAGCAGCCAAGATCGGGCCAACCGCTACGAGCAGTACTTC. This gives the protein CASSQDRANRYEQYF.